The entry below gives a single T cell receptor (beta chain) sequence along with its context. Per the original data handling: Estimation of nucleated cell counts relied on the amplification of reference gene primers. Sequencing used immunoSEQ multiplex PCR; TCRdb keeps in-frame clones, though not all of them. V and J calls and clone size are as listed in that table; D and trimming were resolved from the DNA. The table shows approximately 85,000 clones, with roughly 90% occurring only once. The data stem from a study of blood T cell repertoires in COVID-19. Study at large: Samples representing acute and convalescent COVID-19 were sourced from the United States, Italy and Spain.

Germline CDR1 reads SGDLS; CDR2 reads YYNGEE. V lost 0 bases and J lost 5; bases outside the gene matches: 3. The length of the CDR3 is 15 residues. This receptor was identified in a woman between 50 and 59 years old with active or convalescent COVID-19. This rearrangement joins TRBV9 to TRBJ2-5, with 11 bases fitting TRBD2. The sample was peripheral blood. The CDR3 loop reads CASSVELAGVETQYF. Written as DNA, the CDR3 is TGTGCCAGCAGCGTAGAACTAGCGGGAGTGGAGACCCAGTACTTC. The full variable domain, its missing parts supplied by reference TRBV9 and TRBJ2-5, is DSGVTQTPKHLITATGQRVTLRCSPRSGDLSVYWYQQSLDQGLQFLIQYYNGEERAKGNILERFSAQQFPDLHSELNLSSLELGDSALYFCASSVELAGVETQYFGPGTRLLVL.